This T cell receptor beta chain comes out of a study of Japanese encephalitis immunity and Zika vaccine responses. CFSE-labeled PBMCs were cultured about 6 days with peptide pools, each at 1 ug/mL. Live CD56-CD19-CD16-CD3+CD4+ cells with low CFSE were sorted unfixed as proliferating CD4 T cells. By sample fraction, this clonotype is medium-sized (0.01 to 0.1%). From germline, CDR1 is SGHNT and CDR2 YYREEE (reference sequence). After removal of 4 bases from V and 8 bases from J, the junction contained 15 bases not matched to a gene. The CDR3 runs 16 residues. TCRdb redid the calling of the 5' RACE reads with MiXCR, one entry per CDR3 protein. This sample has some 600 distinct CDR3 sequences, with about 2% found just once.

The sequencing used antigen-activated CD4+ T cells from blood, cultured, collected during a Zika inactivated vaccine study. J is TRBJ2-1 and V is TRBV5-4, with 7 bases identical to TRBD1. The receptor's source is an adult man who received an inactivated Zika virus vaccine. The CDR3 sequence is CASSRRRQGVGDEQFF. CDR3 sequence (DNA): TGTGCCAGCAGCCGGCGGCGGCAGGGGGTAGGGGATGAGCAGTTCTTC.